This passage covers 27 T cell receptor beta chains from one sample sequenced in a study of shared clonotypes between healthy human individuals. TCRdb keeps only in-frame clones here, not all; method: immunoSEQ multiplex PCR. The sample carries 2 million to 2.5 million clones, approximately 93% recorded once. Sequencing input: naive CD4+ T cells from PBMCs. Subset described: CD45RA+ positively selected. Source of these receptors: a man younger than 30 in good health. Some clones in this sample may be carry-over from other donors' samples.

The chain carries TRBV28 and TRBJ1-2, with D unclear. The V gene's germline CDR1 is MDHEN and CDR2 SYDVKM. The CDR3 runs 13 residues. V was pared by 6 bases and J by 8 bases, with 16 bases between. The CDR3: CASSLIGSWGYTF. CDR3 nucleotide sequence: TGTGCCAGCAGCCTAATTGGGTCCTGGGGCTACACCTTC.

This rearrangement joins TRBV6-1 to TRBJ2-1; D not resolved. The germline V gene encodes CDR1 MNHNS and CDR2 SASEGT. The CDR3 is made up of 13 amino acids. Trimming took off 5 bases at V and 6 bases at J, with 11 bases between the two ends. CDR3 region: CASSPHQLNEQFF. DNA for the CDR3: TGTGCCAGCAGTCCCCACCAACTCAATGAGCAGTTCTTC.

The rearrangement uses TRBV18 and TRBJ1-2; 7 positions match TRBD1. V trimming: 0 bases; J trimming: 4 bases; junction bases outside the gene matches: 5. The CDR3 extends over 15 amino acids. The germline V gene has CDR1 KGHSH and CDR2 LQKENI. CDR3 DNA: TGTGCCAGCTCACCACCAGGACAGGAATCCTATGGCTACACCTTC. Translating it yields CASSPPGQESYGYTF.

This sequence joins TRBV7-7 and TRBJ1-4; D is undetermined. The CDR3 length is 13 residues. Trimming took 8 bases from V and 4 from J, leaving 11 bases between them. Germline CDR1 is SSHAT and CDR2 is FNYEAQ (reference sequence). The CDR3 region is CASGERINEKLFF. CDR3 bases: TGTGCCAGCGGAGAGCGGATTAATGAAAAACTGTTTTTT.

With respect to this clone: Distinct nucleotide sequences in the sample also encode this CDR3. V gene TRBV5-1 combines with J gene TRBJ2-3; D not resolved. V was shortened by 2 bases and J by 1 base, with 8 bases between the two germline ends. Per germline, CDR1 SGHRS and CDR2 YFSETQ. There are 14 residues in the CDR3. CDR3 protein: CASSFSGRTDTQYF. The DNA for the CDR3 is TGCGCCAGCAGCTTCTCCGGACGCACAGATACGCAGTATTTT.

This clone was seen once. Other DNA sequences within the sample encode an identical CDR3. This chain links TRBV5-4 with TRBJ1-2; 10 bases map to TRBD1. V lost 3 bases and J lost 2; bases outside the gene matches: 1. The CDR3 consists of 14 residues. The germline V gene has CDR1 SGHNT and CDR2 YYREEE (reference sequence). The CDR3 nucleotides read TGTGCCAGCAGCTCGGGACAGGGGAACTATGGCTACACCTTC. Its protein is CASSSGQGNYGYTF.

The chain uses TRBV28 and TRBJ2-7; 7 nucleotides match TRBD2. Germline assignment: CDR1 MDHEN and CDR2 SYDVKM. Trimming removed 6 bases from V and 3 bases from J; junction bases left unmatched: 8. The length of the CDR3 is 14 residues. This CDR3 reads CASRPGGRDYEQYF. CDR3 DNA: TGTGCCAGCAGGCCCGGCGGGAGAGACTACGAGCAGTACTTC.

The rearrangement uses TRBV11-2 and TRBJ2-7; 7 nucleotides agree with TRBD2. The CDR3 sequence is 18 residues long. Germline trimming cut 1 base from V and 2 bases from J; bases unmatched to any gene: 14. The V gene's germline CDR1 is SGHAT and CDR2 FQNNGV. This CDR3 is CASSLGRERRLLTYEQYF. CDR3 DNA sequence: TGTGCCAGCAGCTTAGGGCGGGAGAGACGATTACTAACCTACGAGCAGTACTTC.

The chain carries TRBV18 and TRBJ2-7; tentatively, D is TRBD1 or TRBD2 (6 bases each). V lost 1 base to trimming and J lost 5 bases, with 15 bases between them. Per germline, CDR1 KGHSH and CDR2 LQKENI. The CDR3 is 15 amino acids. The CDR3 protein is CASSPLSGGLDEQYF. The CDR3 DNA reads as TGTGCCAGCTCACCACTTTCTGGGGGGCTGGACGAGCAGTACTTC.

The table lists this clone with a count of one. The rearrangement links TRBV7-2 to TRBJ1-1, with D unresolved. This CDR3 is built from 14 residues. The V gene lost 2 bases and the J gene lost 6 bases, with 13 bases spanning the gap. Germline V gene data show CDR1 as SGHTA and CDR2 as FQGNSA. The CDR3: CASSLINSGSEAFF. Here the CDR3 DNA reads TGTGCCAGCAGCTTAATTAATTCCGGGTCTGAAGCTTTCTTT.

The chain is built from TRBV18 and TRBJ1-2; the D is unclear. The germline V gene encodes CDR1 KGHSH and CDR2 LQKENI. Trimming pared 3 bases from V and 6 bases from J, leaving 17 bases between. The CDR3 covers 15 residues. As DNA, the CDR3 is TGTGCCAGCTCACCCGATTTAATCAGTAAGGATGGCTACACCTTC. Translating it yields CASSPDLISKDGYTF.

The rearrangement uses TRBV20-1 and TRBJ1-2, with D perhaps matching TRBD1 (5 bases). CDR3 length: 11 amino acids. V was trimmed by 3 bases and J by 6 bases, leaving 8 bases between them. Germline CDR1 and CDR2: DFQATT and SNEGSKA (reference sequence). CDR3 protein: CSARGDHGYTF. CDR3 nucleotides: TGCAGTGCTAGGGGGGACCATGGCTACACCTTC.

The CDR3 DNA sequence: TGTGCCAGCAGTGAGGGGACGCGGCAAGAGACCCAGTACTTC. Protein: CASSEGTRQETQYF. V gene TRBV2 combines with J gene TRBJ2-5, with D perhaps TRBD1 or TRBD2 (5 bases each). The CDR3 is made up of 14 amino acids. V was pared by 3 bases and J by 2 bases, with 10 bases between. Germline assignment: CDR1 SNHLY and CDR2 FYNNEI.

The DNA of the CDR3 is TGTGCCAGCAGTCGCCGGGACAGGGGAAACACCATATATTTT. Protein: CASSRRDRGNTIYF. The V gene is TRBV6-5, the J gene TRBJ1-3; 8 nucleotides align to TRBD1. The CDR3 extends over 14 amino acids. V lost 5 bases, J lost 4 bases, and 4 bases stayed unmatched. The germline CDR1 and CDR2 sequences are MNHEY and SVGAGI.

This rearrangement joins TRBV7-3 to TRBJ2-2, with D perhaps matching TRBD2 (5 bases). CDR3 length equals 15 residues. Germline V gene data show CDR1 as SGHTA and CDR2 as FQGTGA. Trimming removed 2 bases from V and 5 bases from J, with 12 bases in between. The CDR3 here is CASSLVGVGTGELFF. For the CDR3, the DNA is TGTGCCAGCAGCTTAGTGGGAGTCGGAACCGGGGAGCTGTTTTTT.

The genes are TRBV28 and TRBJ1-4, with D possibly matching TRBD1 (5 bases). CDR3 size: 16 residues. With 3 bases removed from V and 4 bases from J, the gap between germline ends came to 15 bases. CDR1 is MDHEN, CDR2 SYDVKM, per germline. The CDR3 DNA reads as TGTGCCAGCAGTTTGGGAGGGGCCCCCTTTAATGAAAAACTGTTTTTT. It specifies CASSLGGAPFNEKLFF.

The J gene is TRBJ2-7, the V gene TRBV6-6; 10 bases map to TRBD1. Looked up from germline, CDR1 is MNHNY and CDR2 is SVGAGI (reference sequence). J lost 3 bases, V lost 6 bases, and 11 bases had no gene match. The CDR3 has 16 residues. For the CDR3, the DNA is TGTGCCAGCAGATCACGACAGGGGGCTGATGTCTACGAGCAGTACTTC. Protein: CASRSRQGADVYEQYF.

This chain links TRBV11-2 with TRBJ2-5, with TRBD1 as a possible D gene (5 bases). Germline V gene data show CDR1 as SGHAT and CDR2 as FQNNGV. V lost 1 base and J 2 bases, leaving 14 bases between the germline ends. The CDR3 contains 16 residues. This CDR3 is CASSLGLGRVQETQYF. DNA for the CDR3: TGTGCCAGCAGCTTAGGCCTAGGCAGGGTACAAGAGACCCAGTACTTC.

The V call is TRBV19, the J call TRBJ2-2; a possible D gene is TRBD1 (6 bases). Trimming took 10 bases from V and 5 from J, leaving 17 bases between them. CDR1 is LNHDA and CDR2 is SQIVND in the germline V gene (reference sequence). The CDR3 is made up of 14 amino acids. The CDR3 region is CATSEQGVTGELFF. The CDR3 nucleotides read TGTGCCACCTCAGAACAGGGTGTAACCGGGGAGCTGTTTTTT.

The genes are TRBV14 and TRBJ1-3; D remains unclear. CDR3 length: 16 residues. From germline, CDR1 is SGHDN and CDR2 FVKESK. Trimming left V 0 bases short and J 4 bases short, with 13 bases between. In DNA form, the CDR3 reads TGTGCCAGCAGCCAAGATTCGTTTGGTTGGGGAAACACCATATATTTT. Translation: CASSQDSFGWGNTIYF.

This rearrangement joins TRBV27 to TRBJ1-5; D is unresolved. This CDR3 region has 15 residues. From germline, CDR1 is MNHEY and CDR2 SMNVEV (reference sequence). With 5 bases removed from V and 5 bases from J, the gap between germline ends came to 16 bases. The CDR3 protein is CASSPLGSSDQPQHF. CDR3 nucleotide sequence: TGTGCCAGCAGTCCCCTAGGGAGCAGCGATCAGCCCCAGCATTTT.

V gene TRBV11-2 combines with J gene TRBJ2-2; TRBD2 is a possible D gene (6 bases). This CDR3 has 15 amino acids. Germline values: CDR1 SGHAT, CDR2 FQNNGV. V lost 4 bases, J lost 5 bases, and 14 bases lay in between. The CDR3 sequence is CASSSSRGATGELFF. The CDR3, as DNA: TGTGCCAGCAGCTCCAGCCGCGGGGCGACCGGGGAGCTGTTTTTT.

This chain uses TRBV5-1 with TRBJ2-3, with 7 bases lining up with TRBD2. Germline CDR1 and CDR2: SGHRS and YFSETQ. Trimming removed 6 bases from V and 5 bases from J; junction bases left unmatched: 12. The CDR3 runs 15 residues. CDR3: CASIPRPGGEDTQYF. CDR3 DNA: TGCGCCAGCATCCCCCGGCCGGGGGGAGAAGATACGCAGTATTTT.

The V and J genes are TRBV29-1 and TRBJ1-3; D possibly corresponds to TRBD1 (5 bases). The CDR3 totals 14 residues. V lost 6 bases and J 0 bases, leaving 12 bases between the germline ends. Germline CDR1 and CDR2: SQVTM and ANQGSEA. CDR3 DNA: TGCAGCGTCCTCGACAGCAACTCTGGAAACACCATATATTTT. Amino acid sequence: CSVLDSNSGNTIYF.

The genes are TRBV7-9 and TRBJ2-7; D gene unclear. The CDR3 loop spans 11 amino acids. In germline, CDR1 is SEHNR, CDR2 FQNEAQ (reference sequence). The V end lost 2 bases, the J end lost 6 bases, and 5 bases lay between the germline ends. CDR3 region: CASSLSSEQYF. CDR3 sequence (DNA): TGTGCCAGCAGCTTAAGTTCCGAGCAGTACTTC.

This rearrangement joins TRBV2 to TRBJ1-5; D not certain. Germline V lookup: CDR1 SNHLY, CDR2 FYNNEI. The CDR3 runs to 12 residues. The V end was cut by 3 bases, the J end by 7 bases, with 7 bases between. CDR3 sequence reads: CASSDDEQPQHF. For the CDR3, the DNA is TGTGCCAGCAGTGATGACGAACAGCCCCAGCATTTT. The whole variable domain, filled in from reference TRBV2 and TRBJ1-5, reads EPEVTQTPSHQVTQMGQEVILRCVPISNHLYFYWYRQILGQKVEFLVSFYNNEISEKSEIFDDQFSVERPDGSNFTLKIRSTKLEDSAMYFCASSDDEQPQHFGDGTRLSIL.

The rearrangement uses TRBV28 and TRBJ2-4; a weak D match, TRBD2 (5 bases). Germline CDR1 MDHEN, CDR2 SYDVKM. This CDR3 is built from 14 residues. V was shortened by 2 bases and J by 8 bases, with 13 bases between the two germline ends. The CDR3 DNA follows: TGTGCCAGCAGTTTAAATCGGGGTCTGGACATTCAGTACTTC. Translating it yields CASSLNRGLDIQYF.